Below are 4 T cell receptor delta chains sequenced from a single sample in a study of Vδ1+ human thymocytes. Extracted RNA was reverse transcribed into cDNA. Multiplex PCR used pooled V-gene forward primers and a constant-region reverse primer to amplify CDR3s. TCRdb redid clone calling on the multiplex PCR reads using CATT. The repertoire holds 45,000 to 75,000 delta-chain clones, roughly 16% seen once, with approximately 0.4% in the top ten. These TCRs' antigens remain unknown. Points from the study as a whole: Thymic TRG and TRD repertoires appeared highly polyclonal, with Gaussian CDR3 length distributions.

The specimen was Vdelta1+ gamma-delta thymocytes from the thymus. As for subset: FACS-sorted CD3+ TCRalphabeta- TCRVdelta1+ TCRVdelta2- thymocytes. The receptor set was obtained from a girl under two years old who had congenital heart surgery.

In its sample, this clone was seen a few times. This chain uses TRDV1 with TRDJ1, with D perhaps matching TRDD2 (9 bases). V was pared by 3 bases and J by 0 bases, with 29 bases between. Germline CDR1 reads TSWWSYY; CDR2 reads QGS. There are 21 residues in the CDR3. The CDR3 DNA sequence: TGTGCTCTTGGGGAGGCCTTCCTACGGTCTAACTGGGGGTCCCACACCGATAAACTCATCTTT. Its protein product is CALGEAFLRSNWGSHTDKLIF.

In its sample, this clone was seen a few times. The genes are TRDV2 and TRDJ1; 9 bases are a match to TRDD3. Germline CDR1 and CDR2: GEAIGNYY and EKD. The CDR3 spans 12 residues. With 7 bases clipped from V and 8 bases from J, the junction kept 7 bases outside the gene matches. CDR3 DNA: TGTGCCTGCCAACTGGGGGACAAAAAACTCATCTTT. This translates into CACQLGDKKLIF.

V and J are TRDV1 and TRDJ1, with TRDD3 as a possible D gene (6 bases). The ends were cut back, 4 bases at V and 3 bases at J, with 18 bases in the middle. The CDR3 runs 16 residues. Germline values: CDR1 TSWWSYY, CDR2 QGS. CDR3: CALGVCTGRGADKLIF. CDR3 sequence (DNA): TGTGCTCTTGGGGTATGTACTGGGAGAGGGGCCGATAAACTCATCTTT.

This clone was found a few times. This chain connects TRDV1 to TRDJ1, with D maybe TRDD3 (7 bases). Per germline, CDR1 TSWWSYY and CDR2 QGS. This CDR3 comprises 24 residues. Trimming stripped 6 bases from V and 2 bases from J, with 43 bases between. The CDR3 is CALGKRTFRMVGDKVCSLTDKLIF. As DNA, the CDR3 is TGTGCTCTTGGTAAACGAACCTTCCGCATGGTGGGGGACAAGGTGTGTAGTTTGACCGATAAACTCATCTTT.